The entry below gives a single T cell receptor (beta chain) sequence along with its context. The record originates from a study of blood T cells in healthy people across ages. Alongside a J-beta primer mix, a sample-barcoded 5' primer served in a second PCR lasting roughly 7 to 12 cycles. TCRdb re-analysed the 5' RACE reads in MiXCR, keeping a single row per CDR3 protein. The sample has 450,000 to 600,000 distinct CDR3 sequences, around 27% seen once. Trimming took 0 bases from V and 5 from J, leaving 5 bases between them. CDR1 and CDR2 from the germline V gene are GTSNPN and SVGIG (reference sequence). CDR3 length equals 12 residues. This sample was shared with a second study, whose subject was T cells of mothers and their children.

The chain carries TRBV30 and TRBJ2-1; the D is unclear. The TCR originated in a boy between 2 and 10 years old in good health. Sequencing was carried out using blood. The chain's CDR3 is CAWSVPDNEQFF. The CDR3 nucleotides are TGTGCCTGGAGTGTTCCCGACAATGAGCAGTTCTTC.